The source of this TCR beta chain is a study of blood T cell repertoires in COVID-19. This clone came up once. Sequencing used immunoSEQ multiplex PCR; TCRdb keeps in-frame clones, though not all of them. The sample holds about 25,000 clones, 75% to 90% seen once. In germline, CDR1 is SGHRS, CDR2 YFSETQ. V lost 7 bases and J 4 bases, leaving 18 bases between the germline ends. The CDR3 consists of 15 residues. The gene calls are TRBV5-1 and TRBJ2-1; weak D call: TRBD2 (6 bases). The sequenced sample was peripheral blood. This receptor was identified in a woman aged 80 or over with acute or convalescent COVID-19. Here the CDR3 reads CASGPGGGNYNEQFF. The CDR3 DNA reads as TGCGCCAGCGGCCCCGGCGGAGGGAATTACAATGAGCAGTTCTTC.